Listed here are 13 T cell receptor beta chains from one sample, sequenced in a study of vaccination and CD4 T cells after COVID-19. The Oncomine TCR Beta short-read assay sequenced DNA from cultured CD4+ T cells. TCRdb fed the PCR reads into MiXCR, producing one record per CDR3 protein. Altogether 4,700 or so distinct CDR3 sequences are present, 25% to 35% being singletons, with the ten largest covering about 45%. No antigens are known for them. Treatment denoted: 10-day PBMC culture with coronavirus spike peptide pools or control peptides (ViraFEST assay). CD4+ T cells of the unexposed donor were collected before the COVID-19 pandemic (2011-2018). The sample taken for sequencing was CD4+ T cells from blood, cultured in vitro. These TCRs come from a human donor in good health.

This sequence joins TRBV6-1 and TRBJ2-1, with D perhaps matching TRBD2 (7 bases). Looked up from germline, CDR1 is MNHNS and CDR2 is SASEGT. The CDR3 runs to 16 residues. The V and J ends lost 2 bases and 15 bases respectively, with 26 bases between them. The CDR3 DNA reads TGTGCCAGCAGTGAAAGTGGGGGGCGCGGGGGACCGTTTCGGTTCTTC. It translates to CASSESGGRGGPFRFF.

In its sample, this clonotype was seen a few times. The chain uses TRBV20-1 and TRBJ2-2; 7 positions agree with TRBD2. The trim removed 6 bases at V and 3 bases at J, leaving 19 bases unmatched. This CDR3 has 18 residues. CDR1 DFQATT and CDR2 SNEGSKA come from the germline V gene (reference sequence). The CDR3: CSARVGGGQRDHTGELFF. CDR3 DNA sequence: TGCAGTGCCCGTGTCGGCGGGGGTCAGCGGGACCACACCGGGGAGCTGTTTTTT.

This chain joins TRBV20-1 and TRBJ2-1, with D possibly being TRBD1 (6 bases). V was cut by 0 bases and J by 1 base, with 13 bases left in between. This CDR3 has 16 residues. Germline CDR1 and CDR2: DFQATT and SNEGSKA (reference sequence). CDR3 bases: TGCAGTGCTAGAGATCCAGAGGACAGTTCCTACAATGAGCAGTTCTTC. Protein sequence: CSARDPEDSSYNEQFF.

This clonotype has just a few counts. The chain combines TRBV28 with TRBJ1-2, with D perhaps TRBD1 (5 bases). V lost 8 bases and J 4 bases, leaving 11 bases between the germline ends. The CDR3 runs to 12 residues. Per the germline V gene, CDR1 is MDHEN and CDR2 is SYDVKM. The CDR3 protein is CASQQAAYGYTF. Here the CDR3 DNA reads TGTGCCAGCCAACAGGCCGCCTATGGCTACACCTTC.

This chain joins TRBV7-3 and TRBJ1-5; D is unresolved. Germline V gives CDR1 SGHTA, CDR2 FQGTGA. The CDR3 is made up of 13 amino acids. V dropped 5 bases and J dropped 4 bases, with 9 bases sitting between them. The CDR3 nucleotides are TGTGCCAGCAGCCCCACAAGGAATCAGCCCCAGCATTTT. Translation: CASSPTRNQPQHF.

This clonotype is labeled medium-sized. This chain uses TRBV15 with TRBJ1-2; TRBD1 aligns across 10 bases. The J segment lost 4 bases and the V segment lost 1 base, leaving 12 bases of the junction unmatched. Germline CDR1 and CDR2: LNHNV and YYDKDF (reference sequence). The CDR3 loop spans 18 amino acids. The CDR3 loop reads CATSRGGTTGQGTYGYTF. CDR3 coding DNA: TGTGCCACCAGCAGAGGGGGAACCACGGGACAGGGGACCTATGGCTACACCTTC.

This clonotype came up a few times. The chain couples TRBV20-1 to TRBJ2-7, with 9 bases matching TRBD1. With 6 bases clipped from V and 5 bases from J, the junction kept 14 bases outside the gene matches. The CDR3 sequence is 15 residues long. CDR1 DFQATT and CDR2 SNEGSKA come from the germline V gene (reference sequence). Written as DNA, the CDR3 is TGCAGTGCCCTTTGGTCCGGGACAGGGTCGCACGAGCAGTACTTC. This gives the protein CSALWSGTGSHEQYF.

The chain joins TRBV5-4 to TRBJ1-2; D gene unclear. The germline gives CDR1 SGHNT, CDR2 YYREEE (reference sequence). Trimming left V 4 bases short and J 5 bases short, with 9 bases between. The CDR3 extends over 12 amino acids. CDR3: CASSQDGYGYTF. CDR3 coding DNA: TGTGCCAGCAGCCAGGATGGGTATGGCTACACCTTC.

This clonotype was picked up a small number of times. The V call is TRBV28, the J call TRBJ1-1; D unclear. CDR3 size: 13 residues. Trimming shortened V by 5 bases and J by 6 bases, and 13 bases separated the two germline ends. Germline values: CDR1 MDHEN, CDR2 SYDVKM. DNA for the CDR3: TGTGCCAGCAGTCTCAATACCCCGGCTGAAGCTTTCTTT. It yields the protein CASSLNTPAEAFF. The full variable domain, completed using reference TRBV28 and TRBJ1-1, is DVKVTQSSRYLVKRTGEKVFLECVQDMDHENMFWYRQDPGLGLRLIYFSYDVKMKEKGDIPEGYSVSREKKERFSLILESASTNQTSMYLCASSLNTPAEAFFGQGTRLTVV.

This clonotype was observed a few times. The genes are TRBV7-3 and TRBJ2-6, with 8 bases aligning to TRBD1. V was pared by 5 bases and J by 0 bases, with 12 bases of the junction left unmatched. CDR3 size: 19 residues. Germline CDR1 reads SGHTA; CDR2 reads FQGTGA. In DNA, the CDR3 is TGTGCCAGCAGCCCCATCCCCGGACAGGGAAGCTCTGGGGCCAACGTCCTGACTTTC. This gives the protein CASSPIPGQGSSGANVLTF.

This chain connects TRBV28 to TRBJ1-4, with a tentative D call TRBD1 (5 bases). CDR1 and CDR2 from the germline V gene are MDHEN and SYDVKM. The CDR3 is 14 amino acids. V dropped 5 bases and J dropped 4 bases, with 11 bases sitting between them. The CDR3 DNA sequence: TGTGCCAGCAGTGGGGGGGGTGGTAATGAAAAACTGTTTTTT. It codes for CASSGGGGNEKLFF.

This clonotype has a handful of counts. In DNA, the CDR3 is TGCAGTGCTAGGGTTGGAGACTATGGCTACACCTTC. This encodes CSARVGDYGYTF. The gene calls are TRBV20-1 and TRBJ1-2; D is unresolved. Trimming took off 3 bases at V and 3 bases at J, with 8 bases between the two ends. The CDR3 covers 12 residues. Per the germline V gene, CDR1 is DFQATT and CDR2 is SNEGSKA (reference sequence).

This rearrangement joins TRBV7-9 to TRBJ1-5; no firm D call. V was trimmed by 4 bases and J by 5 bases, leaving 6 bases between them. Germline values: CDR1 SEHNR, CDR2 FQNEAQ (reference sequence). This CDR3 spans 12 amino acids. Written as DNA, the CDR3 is TGTGCCAGCAGCTCCCCACATCAGCCCCAGCATTTT. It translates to CASSSPHQPQHF.